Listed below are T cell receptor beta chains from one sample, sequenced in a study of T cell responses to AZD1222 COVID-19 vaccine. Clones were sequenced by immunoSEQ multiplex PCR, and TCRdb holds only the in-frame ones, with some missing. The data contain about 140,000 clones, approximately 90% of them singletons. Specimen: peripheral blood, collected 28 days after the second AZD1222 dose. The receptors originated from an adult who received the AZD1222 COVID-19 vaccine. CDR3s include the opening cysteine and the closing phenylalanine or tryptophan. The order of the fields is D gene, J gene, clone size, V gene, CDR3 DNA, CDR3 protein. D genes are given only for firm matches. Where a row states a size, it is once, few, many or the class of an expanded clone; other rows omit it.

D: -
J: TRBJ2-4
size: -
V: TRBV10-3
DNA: TGTGCCATCAGGAGGGGTTCACAAGAAAACATTCAGTACTTC
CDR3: CAIRRGSQENIQYF

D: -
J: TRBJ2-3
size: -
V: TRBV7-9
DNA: TGTGCCAGCAGCTGGACAGAGACTAGCACAGATACGCAGTATTTT
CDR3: CASSWTETSTDTQYF

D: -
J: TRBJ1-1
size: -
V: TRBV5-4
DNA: TGTGCCAGCAGCTTGGATATGGCTGCGAACACTGAAGCTTTCTTT
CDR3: CASSLDMAANTEAFF

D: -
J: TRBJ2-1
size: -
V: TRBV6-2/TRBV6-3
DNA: TGTGCCAGCAGTTACTTATTAACTTACAATGAGCAGTTCTTC
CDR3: CASSYLLTYNEQFF

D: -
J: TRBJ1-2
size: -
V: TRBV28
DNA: TGTGCCAGCAGTTTATACGGTGGTCCTGGGGTAGTTAGCTACACCTTC
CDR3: CASSLYGGPGVVSYTF

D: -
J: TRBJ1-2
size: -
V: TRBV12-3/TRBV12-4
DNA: TGTGCCAGCAGTTTTGGGGTTCAGGGCTACACCTTC
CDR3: CASSFGVQGYTF

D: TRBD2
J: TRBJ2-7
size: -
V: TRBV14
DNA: TGTGCCAGCAGCCCGAGACCGGGCGGGAGCTTCTACGAGCAGTACTTC
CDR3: CASSPRPGGSFYEQYF

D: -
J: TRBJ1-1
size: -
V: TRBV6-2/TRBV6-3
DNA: TGTGCCAGCAGCCAGAGCACTGAAGCTTTCTTT
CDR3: CASSQSTEAFF

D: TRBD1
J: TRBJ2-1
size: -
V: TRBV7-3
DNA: TGTGCCAGCAGCTTAAGGCGGGACAGGGGCCGGGCCTACAATGAGCAGTTCTTC
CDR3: CASSLRRDRGRAYNEQFF

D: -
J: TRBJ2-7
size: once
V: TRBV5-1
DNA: TGCGCCAGCAGCTCTAGCAGCTACGAGCAGTACTTC
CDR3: CASSSSSYEQYF

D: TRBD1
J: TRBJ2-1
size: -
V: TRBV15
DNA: TGTGCCACCAGCAGGGGACAGGGAGTTCAGTTCTTC
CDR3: CATSRGQGVQFF

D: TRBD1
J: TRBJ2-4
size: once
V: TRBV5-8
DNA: TGTGCCAGCAGCCCCACTCTTACAGGGGGCGGAAGGGTCCGGTACTTC
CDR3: CASSPTLTGGGRVRYF

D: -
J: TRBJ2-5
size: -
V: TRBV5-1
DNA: TGCGCCAGCAGCTTTGGACAGCTTAGCCAAGAGACCCAGTACTTC
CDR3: CASSFGQLSQETQYF

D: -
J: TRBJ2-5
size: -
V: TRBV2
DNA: TGTGCCAGCATGGGGGAGACCCAGTACTTC
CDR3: CASMGETQYF

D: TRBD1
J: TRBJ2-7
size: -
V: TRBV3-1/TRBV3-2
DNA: TGTGCCAGCAGCACCAGGACAGGGTACTACGAGCAGTACTTC
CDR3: CASSTRTGYYEQYF

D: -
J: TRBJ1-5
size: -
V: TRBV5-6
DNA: TGTGCCAGCAGCCGCGGGAATCAGCCCCAGCATTTT
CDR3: CASSRGNQPQHF

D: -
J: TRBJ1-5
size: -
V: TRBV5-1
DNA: TGCGCCAGCAGCACCGACCCACATAGCAATCAGCCCCAGCATTTT
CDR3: CASSTDPHSNQPQHF

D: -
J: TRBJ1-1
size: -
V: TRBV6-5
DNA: TGTGCCAACAGTAGCAACACTGAAGCTTTCTTT
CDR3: CANSSNTEAFF

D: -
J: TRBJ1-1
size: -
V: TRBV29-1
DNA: TGCAGCGTTGACGCGGCTCCGAACACTGAAGCTTTCTTT
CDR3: CSVDAAPNTEAFF

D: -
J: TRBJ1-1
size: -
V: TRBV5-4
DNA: TGTGCCAGCAGCTTGAGTCGGGGGACTGAAGCTTTCTTT
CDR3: CASSLSRGTEAFF

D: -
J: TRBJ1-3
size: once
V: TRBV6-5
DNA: TGTGCCAGCAGCCCCCCCGGGAGAAACACCATATATTTT
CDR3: CASSPPGRNTIYF

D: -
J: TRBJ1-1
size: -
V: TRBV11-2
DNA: TGTGCCAGCAGCTTAGCGGCCTTTCTGAACACTGAAGCTTTCTTT
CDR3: CASSLAAFLNTEAFF

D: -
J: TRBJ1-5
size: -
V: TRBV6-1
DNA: TGTGCCAGCAGTGAAACGTTCAATCAGCCCCAGCATTTT
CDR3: CASSETFNQPQHF

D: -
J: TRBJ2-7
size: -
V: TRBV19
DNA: TGTGCCAGTAGTGGCCCCGGGGTAACCTACGAGCAGTACTTC
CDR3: CASSGPGVTYEQYF

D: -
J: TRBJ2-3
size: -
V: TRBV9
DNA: TGTGCCAGCAGCGTAGCTGGGAGCGGTGATACGCAGTATTTT
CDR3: CASSVAGSGDTQYF

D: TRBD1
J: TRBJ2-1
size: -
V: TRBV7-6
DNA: TGTGCCAGCAGCTTCTTGGACAGGGGTCGGAATGAGCAGTTCTTC
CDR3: CASSFLDRGRNEQFF

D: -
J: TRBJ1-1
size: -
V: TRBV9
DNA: TGTGCCAGCAGCGCAGAGACGTACACTGAAGCTTTCTTT
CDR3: CASSAETYTEAFF

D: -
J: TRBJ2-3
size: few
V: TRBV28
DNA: TGTGCCAGCAGTTTTATTAGCCGGGGTGGGACAGATACGCAGTATTTT
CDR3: CASSFISRGGTDTQYF

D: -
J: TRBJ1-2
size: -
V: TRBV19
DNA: TGTGCCAGTAGTATCTGGCGCGCGGGTCCTCGGTCAGGAGGCTACACCTTC
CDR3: CASSIWRAGPRSGGYTF

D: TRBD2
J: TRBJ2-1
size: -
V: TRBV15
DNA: TGTGCCACCAGCCAGAAAGCCTGGACTAGCGGGATTGAGCAGTTCTTC
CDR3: CATSQKAWTSGIEQFF

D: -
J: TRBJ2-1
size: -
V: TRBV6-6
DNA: TGTGCCAGCAGTTATTTTGGGCAGGCGGGCTACAATGAGCAGTTCTTC
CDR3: CASSYFGQAGYNEQFF

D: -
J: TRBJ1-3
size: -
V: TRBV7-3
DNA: TGTGCCAGCAGCTTGGGAGGAGCCACCTCTGGAAACACCATATATTTT
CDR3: CASSLGGATSGNTIYF

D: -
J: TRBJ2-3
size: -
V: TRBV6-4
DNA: TGTGCCAGCAGTGAAAGTGATACAGATACGCAGTATTTT
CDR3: CASSESDTDTQYF

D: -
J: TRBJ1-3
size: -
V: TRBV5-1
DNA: TGCGCCAGCAGCTCGGGACGGAAGAACTCTGGAAACACCATATATTTT
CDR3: CASSSGRKNSGNTIYF

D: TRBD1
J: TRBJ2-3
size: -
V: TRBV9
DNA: TGTGCCAGCAGCTACACTACCGGGACAGCTAGCACAGATACGCAGTATTTT
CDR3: CASSYTTGTASTDTQYF

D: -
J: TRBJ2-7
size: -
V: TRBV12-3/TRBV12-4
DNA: TGTGCCAGCAGTTTAAGGTTCTACGAGCAGTACTTC
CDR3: CASSLRFYEQYF

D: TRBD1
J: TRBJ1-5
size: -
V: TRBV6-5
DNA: TGTGCCAGCGGACAGGGGGTAAATCAGCCCCAGCATTTT
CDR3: CASGQGVNQPQHF